Listed below are T cell receptor beta chains from one sample, sequenced in a study of shared clonotypes between healthy human individuals. Using immunoSEQ multiplex PCR, the repertoire was profiled, and TCRdb retains in-frame clones only, with some absent. Among about 1 million clones listed, about three quarters were seen once. Sequenced input: memory CD4+ T cells sorted from blood. The receptors were gathered from a man aged 18 to 29 in good health. CDR3s include the opening cysteine and the closing phenylalanine or tryptophan. Fields, in order: J gene, D gene, V gene, CDR3 length, clone size, CDR3 DNA, CDR3 protein. The D gene is left open where the match is weak. A clone size is listed for some rows: how often the clone was seen (once, few, many), or a class if it is expanded.

TRBJ1-2 TRBD1 TRBV7-9 13 . TGTGCCAGCAGTCGAGGGACAGGTTTTGGCTACACCTTC CASSRGTGFGYTF
TRBJ1-5 . TRBV29-1 13 few TGCAGCGCTGGGGACCGCGTCAATCAGCCCCAGCATTTT CSAGDRVNQPQHF
TRBJ1-3 . TRBV30 14 . TGTGCCTGGAGTGCAGGGTTCGCGACGAACACCATATATTTT CAWSAGFATNTIYF
TRBJ1-6 . TRBV14 13 many TGTGCCAGCCGACGGACCTATAATTCACCCCTCCACTTT CASRRTYNSPLHF
TRBJ2-5 . TRBV6-5 11 . TGTGCCAGCAGTTACGGCCAGACGTCTTACTTC CASSYGQTSYF
TRBJ1-2 TRBD1 TRBV5-4 14 . TGTGCCAGCAGCGATGGACAGGGCCCCTATGGCTACACCTTC CASSDGQGPYGYTF
TRBJ2-2 . TRBV10-2 14 once TGCGCCAGCAGACCCACTAGGAACACCGGGGAGCTGTTTTTT CASRPTRNTGELFF
TRBJ1-4 TRBD1 TRBV9 15 . TGTGCCAGCAGCCCCGGGGACAGGCAGAATGAAAAACTGTTTTTT CASSPGDRQNEKLFF
TRBJ2-5 . TRBV7-9 16 . TGTGCCAGCAGCTTAGGGGGGCAGGGTCGAAAAGAGACCCAGTACTTC CASSLGGQGRKETQYF
TRBJ2-1 . TRBV4-3 15 once TGCGCCAGCAGCCAAGCGGCTGGATTCAGGGATGAGCAGTTCTTC CASSQAAGFRDEQFF